The 32 T cell receptor beta chains in this list originate from one sample, sequenced in a study of glioma-infiltrating T cells. Amplification of TCR alpha and beta CDR3 regions from RNA used iRepertoire nested multiplex PCR. TCRdb fed the multiplex PCR reads into MiXCR, producing one record per CDR3 protein. The sample has about 380,000 distinct CDR3 sequences, around 45% seen once. Source material: glioma tissue, nonneoplastic brain tissue, or PBMCs (not recorded which). Receptor source: a human donor with low-grade glioma or glioblastoma, undergoing nonglioma brain surgery, or in good health (not recorded which).

This clonotype was seen a few times. The chain links TRBV12-3 or TRBV12-4 to TRBJ2-3; 10 bases align to TRBD2. The CDR3 has 18 residues. V shed 4 bases and J 2 bases; nucleotides not matched to a gene: 12. CDR3 coding DNA: TGTGCCAGCAGTTACAGCGGGAGGGCCTCAACTACCACAGATACGCAGTATTTT. Amino acids: CASSYSGRASTTTDTQYF.

The chain couples TRBV19 to TRBJ1-2; possible D gene TRBD1, 5 bases. V was shortened by 2 bases and J by 9 bases, with 13 bases between the two germline ends. CDR3 length: 13 residues. From germline, CDR1 is LNHDA and CDR2 SQIVND (reference sequence). As DNA, the CDR3 is TGTGCCAGTAGTATACAGGGCTCAAGTAGCTACACCTTC. Protein: CASSIQGSSSYTF.

This clonotype has only a few counts. J is TRBJ1-1 and V is TRBV7-2; TRBD1 agrees at 7 bases. V trimming: 4 bases; J trimming: 7 bases; junction bases outside the gene matches: 9. Germline V lookup: CDR1 SGHTA, CDR2 FQGNSA. This CDR3 contains 14 residues. The CDR3 coding sequence is TGTGCCAGCAGCTCGCCGGACAGGTCTCATGAAGCTTTCTTT. Translated: CASSSPDRSHEAFF.

A note on this clonotype: Without the conserved terminal phenylalanine or tryptophan, this CDR3 likely stems from a read error. The J gene is TRBJ1-1, the V gene TRBV4-1; a weak D match, TRBD1 (6 bases). Trimming left V 0 bases short and J 1 base short, with 6 bases between. CDR3 size: 14 residues. From germline, CDR1 is MGHRA and CDR2 YSYEKL. DNA of the CDR3: TGCGCCAGCAGCCAAGAAGGGGGGAACACTGAAGCTTTCTCT. This translates into CASSQEGGNTEAFS.

This clonotype has a handful of counts. CDR3 sequence (DNA): TGCAGCGTGGGATCGAATGAGCAGTTCTTC. It encodes CSVGSNEQFF. The chain uses TRBV29-1 and TRBJ2-1, with D unresolved. This CDR3 has 10 amino acids. Trimming pared 6 bases from V and 7 bases from J, leaving 7 bases between. Per germline, CDR1 SQVTM and CDR2 ANQGSEA.

Of note for this clonotype: A much larger clone lies a single base off, so this may be a read error. V and J are TRBV15 and TRBJ2-1; 10 positions agree with TRBD2. This CDR3 spans 19 amino acids. Germline-derived CDR1 and CDR2 are LNHNV and YYDKDF (reference sequence). CDR3 residues: CATRRDRPGRLAGHNEQFF. The CDR3 DNA reads as TGTGCCACCAGAAGAGATCGGCCAGGGAGACTAGCGGGCCACAATGAGCAGTTCTTC. Filled out from reference TRBV15 and TRBJ2-1, the complete variable domain reads DAMVIQNPRYQVTQFGKPVTLSCSQTLNHNVMYWYQQKSSQAPKLLFHYYDKDFNNEADTPDNFQSRRPNTSFCFLDIRSPGLGDTAMYLCATRRDRPGRLAGHNEQFFGPGTRLTVL.

The chain links TRBV6-1 to TRBJ2-7; D is tentatively TRBD1 or TRBD2 (5 bases each). This CDR3 has 14 amino acids. V shed 6 bases and J shed 12 bases, with 24 bases lying between them. Germline values: CDR1 MNHNS, CDR2 SASEGT. The CDR3 region is CASSRLGAGKYPYF. CDR3 in DNA: TGTGCCAGCAGCCGACTCGGGGCAGGGAAGTATCCGTACTTC.

This clonotype was counted at least ten times. This chain links TRBV28 with TRBJ2-3; D is perhaps TRBD1 or TRBD2 (5 bases each). This CDR3 is built from 14 residues. The germline V gene has CDR1 MDHEN and CDR2 SYDVKM. Trimming removed 3 bases at V and 1 base at J, with 8 bases between. Here the CDR3 reads CASSLQGRTDTQYF. CDR3 bases: TGTGCCAGCAGTTTGCAGGGACGCACAGATACGCAGTATTTT. Full variable domain (remainder filled in from reference TRBV28 and TRBJ2-3): DVKVTQSSRYLVKRTGEKVFLECVQDMDHENMFWYRQDPGLGLRLIYFSYDVKMKEKGDIPEGYSVSREKKERFSLILESASTNQTSMYLCASSLQGRTDTQYFGPGTRLTVL.

The chain joins TRBV20-1 to TRBJ2-1, with TRBD2 matching 7 bases. The CDR3 length is 18 residues. Losses at the gene ends were 3 bases for V and 0 bases for J; bases not matched to a gene: 14. The germline V gene encodes CDR1 DFQATT and CDR2 SNEGSKA (reference sequence). Here the CDR3 DNA reads TGCAGTGCTAGTGAGGACGTTGCGGGAGATACCTCCTACAATGAGCAGTTCTTC. Its translation: CSASEDVAGDTSYNEQFF.

This clonotype showed up just a few times. J is TRBJ1-3 and V is TRBV7-6; TRBD1 matches 8 bases. The V gene end was trimmed by 5 bases and the J gene end by 2 bases; junction bases not matched to a gene: 5. Looked up from germline, CDR1 is SGHVS and CDR2 is FNYEAQ. The CDR3 is 15 residues long. CDR3 sequence reads: CASSLTGGAGNTIYF. CDR3 in DNA: TGTGCCAGCAGCCTCACAGGGGGAGCTGGAAACACCATATATTTT.

Ten or more counts support this clonotype. The chain combines TRBV25-1 with TRBJ1-1, with 9 positions matching TRBD1. The CDR3 is 15 residues long. Looked up from germline, CDR1 is MGHDK and CDR2 is SYGVNS. The J segment lost 1 base and the V segment lost 4 bases, leaving 4 bases of the junction unmatched. Here the CDR3 DNA reads TGTGCCAGCAGTGGGACAGGGGACCAGAACACTGAAGCTTTCTTT. Translated: CASSGTGDQNTEAFF.

The rearrangement links TRBV28 to TRBJ1-4, with D unclear. The CDR3 spans 16 residues. V gave up 8 bases and J gave up 3 bases, with 19 bases separating them. CDR1 and CDR2 from the germline V gene are MDHEN and SYDVKM. CDR3 residues: CASQSRQRVSNEKLFF. CDR3 sequence (DNA): TGTGCCAGCCAATCCCGACAAAGGGTCTCTAATGAAAAACTGTTTTTT.

This CDR3 is CATHSPSGLGPDTQYF. For the CDR3, the DNA is TGTGCCACTCATTCCCCTAGCGGCTTAGGGCCAGATACGCAGTATTTT. The V call is TRBV28, the J call TRBJ2-3, with 7 bases aligning to TRBD2. Germline V gene lookup returns CDR1 MDHEN and CDR2 SYDVKM. With V trimmed by 10 bases and J by 4 bases, 17 bases remained unmatched. The CDR3 has 16 amino acids.

This clonotype was detected only a few times. This chain joins TRBV5-4 and TRBJ2-1, with D tentatively TRBD1 or TRBD2 (5 bases each). CDR3 length: 15 amino acids. Trimming stripped 0 bases from V and 5 bases from J, with 12 bases between. Germline V gene data show CDR1 as SGHNT and CDR2 as YYREEE (reference sequence). The CDR3 sequence is CASSLGGRSDNEQFF. The CDR3 DNA is TGTGCCAGCAGCTTGGGGGGGAGATCGGACAATGAGCAGTTCTTC.

This clonotype showed up many times. The V call is TRBV7-9, the J call TRBJ1-2; D gene uncertain. This CDR3 has 13 amino acids. The germline gives CDR1 SEHNR, CDR2 FQNEAQ (reference sequence). The V end lost 2 bases, the J end lost 4 bases, and 8 bases lay between the germline ends. The CDR3 is CASSLTAFYGYTF. The CDR3 bases are TGTGCCAGCAGCTTAACAGCATTCTATGGCTACACCTTC. The full variable domain, rest sourced from reference TRBV7-9 and TRBJ1-2, is DTGVSQNPRHKITKRGQNVTFRCDPISEHNRLYWYRQTLGQGPEFLTYFQNEAQLEKSRLLSDRFSAERPKGSFSTLEIQRTEQGDSAMYLCASSLTAFYGYTFGSGTRLTVV.

This clonotype was detected a few times. This chain uses TRBV5-4 with TRBJ1-3; D perhaps matches TRBD1 (5 bases). V gave up 2 bases and J gave up 1 base, with 13 bases separating them. Germline CDR1 is SGHNT and CDR2 is YYREEE (reference sequence). This CDR3 is built from 16 residues. Here the CDR3 DNA reads TGTGCCAGCAGCTTAACGGGACTTCATTCTGGAAACACCATATATTTT. It codes for CASSLTGLHSGNTIYF.

This rearrangement joins TRBV10-2 to TRBJ1-1; TRBD1 matches at 8 bases. Germline CDR1 reads WSHSY; CDR2 reads SAAADI. V was pared by 8 bases and J by 3 bases, with 5 bases of the junction left unmatched. CDR3 length equals 13 residues. CDR3 in DNA: TGCGCCAGCCGGACAGGGCTGTACACTGAAGCTTTCTTT. Protein: CASRTGLYTEAFF.

In this sample, this clonotype turned up many times. The chain recombines TRBV6-2 or TRBV6-3 with TRBJ1-5; the D gene is possibly TRBD1 (5 bases). V was trimmed by 0 bases and J by 7 bases, leaving 13 bases between them. CDR1 and CDR2 from the germline V gene are MNHEY and SVGEGT. This CDR3 contains 15 residues. The CDR3 DNA reads as TGTGCCAGCAGTTACTCGGGGGAGGGCGAGCAGCCCCAGCATTTT. It translates to CASSYSGEGEQPQHF.

Concerning this clonotype itself: A junction end diverges from the germline sequence, so it may reflect a read error. This chain connects TRBV7-2 to TRBJ2-7; 10 bases are shared with TRBD2. The germline CDR1 and CDR2 sequences are SGHTA and FQGNSA. The CDR3 sequence is 14 residues long. The CDR3 nucleotides read TGTGCCAGCTTACTCTCTGAACTAGCGGGAACCCCTTCGTTT. It yields the protein CASLLSELAGTPSF.

This clonotype showed up just once. V is TRBV4-2 and J is TRBJ2-3, with 7 bases lining up with TRBD2. The CDR3 length is 16 residues. Trimming cost V 1 base and J 0 bases; bases outside gene matches: 4. Looked up from germline, CDR1 is LGHNA and CDR2 is YNFKEQ. The CDR3 bases are TGTGCCAGCAGCCAAGGGCGGGGGACTAGCACAGATACGCAGTATTTT. Its translation is CASSQGRGTSTDTQYF.

On this clonotype itself: A read error may produce the germline difference seen at one junction end. V usage is TRBV4-1 and J usage is TRBJ2-2, with D hard to call. CDR3 length equals 14 residues. Germline V CDR1 and CDR2: MGHRA, YSYEKL. CDR3 DNA: TGCGCCAGGAGCCACTCGACCGGGACCGGGGAGCTGTTTTTT. Protein sequence: CARSHSTGTGELFF.

The chain links TRBV7-2 to TRBJ2-7; TRBD2 agrees at 13 bases. There are 15 residues in the CDR3. V shed 2 bases, J shed 3 bases, and the junction held 1 base outside the gene matches. Germline CDR1 is SGHTA and CDR2 is FQGNSA. The CDR3 DNA is TGTGCCAGCAGCTTAACTAGCGGGAGGGGCTACGAGCAGTACTTC. It is translated as CASSLTSGRGYEQYF.

At least ten counts were recorded for this clonotype. V is TRBV28 and J is TRBJ1-3; unclear D gene. V was cut by 2 bases and J by 2 bases, with 10 bases left in between. Germline V lookup: CDR1 MDHEN, CDR2 SYDVKM. The CDR3 is 15 amino acids. The chain's CDR3 is CASSLVIGPGNTIYF. The CDR3 coding sequence is TGTGCCAGCAGTTTAGTAATCGGGCCTGGAAACACCATATATTTT.

A few counts support this clonotype. The chain couples TRBV12-3 or TRBV12-4 to TRBJ2-5, with a tentative D call TRBD2 (5 bases). Trimming removed 5 bases from V and 3 bases from J, with 10 bases in between. The length of the CDR3 is 13 residues. The CDR3 region is CASSHREEETQYF. In DNA, the CDR3 is TGTGCCAGCAGTCACCGGGAAGAAGAGACCCAGTACTTC.

This CDR3 reads CASSYRQAKETQYF. CDR3 DNA: TGTGCCAGCAGTTACCGTCAGGCAAAAGAGACCCAGTACTTC. This chain connects TRBV6-2 or TRBV6-3 to TRBJ2-5; the D is unclear. The germline V gene has CDR1 MNHEY and CDR2 SVGEGT. This CDR3 is 14 amino acids long. Deletions cut 2 bases from V and 3 bases from J, with 10 bases between.

This clonotype was recorded a few times. This chain connects TRBV11-1 to TRBJ1-2; tentatively, D is TRBD1 (6 bases). The CDR3 sequence is 14 residues long. The germline V gene has CDR1 SGHAT and CDR2 FQDESV (reference sequence). Trimming removed 2 bases from V and 6 bases from J, with 13 bases in between. CDR3 coding DNA: TGTGCCAGCAGCTTAACAGGGCTAGAAGATGGCTACACCTTC. This sequence encodes CASSLTGLEDGYTF. Full variable domain (remainder filled in from reference TRBV11-1 and TRBJ1-2): EAEVAQSPRYKITEKSQAVAFWCDPISGHATLYWYRQILGQGPELLVQFQDESVVDDSQLPKDRFSAERLKGVDSTLKIQPAELGDSAMYLCASSLTGLEDGYTFGSGTRLTVV.

The V call is TRBV18, the J call TRBJ2-3; D is uncertain. Trimming removed 1 base at V and 3 bases at J, with 14 bases between. The CDR3 is made up of 16 amino acids. CDR1 is KGHSH and CDR2 is LQKENI in the germline V gene. The CDR3 spells CASSPLGPVSTDTQYF. The CDR3 bases are TGTGCCAGCTCACCACTAGGGCCAGTATCGACAGATACGCAGTATTTT.

This clonotype was counted at least ten times. CDR3 in DNA: TGTGCCAGCAGGACGGACTGGTCCGAGCAGTACTTC. Its protein is CASRTDWSEQYF. The V gene is TRBV6-2 or TRBV6-3, the J gene TRBJ2-7; tentatively, D is TRBD2 (5 bases). The CDR3 covers 12 residues. The V end lost 6 bases, the J end lost 6 bases, and 12 bases lay between the germline ends. The germline gives CDR1 MNHEY, CDR2 SVGEGT.

The gene calls are TRBV19 and TRBJ1-5; 9 bases line up with TRBD1. CDR3 length: 16 residues. The germline V gene encodes CDR1 LNHDA and CDR2 SQIVND (reference sequence). V shed 4 bases, J shed 2 bases, and the junction held 6 bases outside the gene matches. The CDR3 loop reads CASSTWTGDGNQPQHF. CDR3 in DNA: TGTGCCAGTAGTACCTGGACAGGGGATGGCAATCAGCCCCAGCATTTT.

The rearrangement joins TRBV7-2 to TRBJ2-1; 7 bases are a match to TRBD2. V lost 4 bases to trimming and J lost 0 bases; unmatched junction nucleotides: 6. Looked up from germline, CDR1 is SGHTA and CDR2 is FQGNSA. The CDR3 is 16 amino acids. The CDR3 DNA follows: TGTGCCAGCAGCTCGGGGGGTGCAAACTCCTACAATGAGCAGTTCTTC. This gives the protein CASSSGGANSYNEQFF.

As concerns this clonotype: This may stem from a read error, because a much larger clone lies one nucleotide away. The chain employs TRBV20-1 and TRBJ1-1; a possible D gene is TRBD1 (6 bases). This CDR3 contains 14 residues. From germline, CDR1 is DFQATT and CDR2 SNEGSKA (reference sequence). Trimming removed 2 bases at V and 4 bases at J, with 14 bases between. The CDR3 sequence is CSARNREHTTEAFF. The CDR3 DNA follows: TGCAGTGCTAGAAACAGGGAGCATACCACTGAAGCTTTCTTT.

The chain is built from TRBV28 and TRBJ2-7; D is perhaps TRBD1 (5 bases). V lost 3 bases to trimming and J lost 1 base, with 16 bases between them. This CDR3 region has 16 residues. Germline V gives CDR1 MDHEN, CDR2 SYDVKM. The CDR3 sequence is CASSFTYRSPSYEQYF. DNA for the CDR3: TGTGCCAGCAGTTTTACTTACAGGAGTCCATCCTACGAGCAGTACTTC.